What follows are 27 T cell receptor beta chains derived from one specimen sequenced in a study of T-cell reconstitution after alpha-beta-depleted transplantation in children. Preparation of the TCRbeta library was carried out with unique molecular identifiers. TCRdb re-called the PCR reads through MiXCR, storing one row per CDR3 protein. Altogether about 350,000 distinct CDR3 sequences are present, more than 10% being singletons, with the ten largest covering roughly 4.3%. Sequencing was performed on PBMCs, taken from the stem cell graft. These receptors originate from a human donor who donated a stem cell graft to a child with Fanconi anemia.

The chain has TRBV23-1 and TRBJ2-7, with D perhaps TRBD1 or TRBD2 (5 bases each). TRBV23-1 counts as an open reading frame of uncertain function. V was clipped by 7 bases and J by 1 base, with 14 bases between them. CDR3 length: 14 amino acids. The CDR3 protein is CASNFWGFSYEQYV. CDR3 nucleotides: TGCGCCAGCAATTTTTGGGGGTTTTCCTACGAGCAGTACGTC.

This chain connects TRBV19 to TRBJ1-1; D not certain. This CDR3 is built from 13 residues. Germline V lookup: CDR1 LNHDA, CDR2 SQIVND (reference sequence). Trimming removed 10 bases at V and 0 bases at J, with 12 bases between. CDR3 coding DNA: TGTGCCACTATTTCTAAGGTGAACACTGAAGCTTTCTTT. This codes for CATISKVNTEAFF.

This clonotype has ten or more counts. J is TRBJ2-7 and V is TRBV10-3; D possibly corresponds to TRBD1 (6 bases). The CDR3 runs 13 residues. With 11 bases removed from V and 5 bases from J, the gap between germline ends came to 19 bases. The germline V gene encodes CDR1 ENHRY and CDR2 SYGVKD. The CDR3 region has the DNA TGTGCCTCAGATGGTCAGGGGATCAACGAGCAGTACGTC. It yields the protein CASDGQGINEQYV.

The genes are TRBV14 and TRBJ2-3, with 10 bases aligning to TRBD2. This CDR3 spans 16 amino acids. Germline lookup yields CDR1 SGHDN and CDR2 FVKESK. The V segment lost 4 bases and the J segment 2 bases; nucleotides outside the gene matches: 6. The CDR3 here is CASSPGLARFTDTQYF. CDR3 nucleotide sequence: TGTGCCAGCAGCCCGGGACTAGCGCGCTTCACAGATACGCAGTATTTT. The whole variable domain, remainder taken from reference TRBV14 and TRBJ2-3, is EAGVTQFPSHSVIEKGQTVTLRCDPISGHDNLYWYRRVMGKEIKFLLHFVKESKQDESGMPNNRFLAERTGGTYSTLKVQPAELEDSGVYFCASSPGLARFTDTQYFGPGTRLTVL.

The chain recombines TRBV5-6 with TRBJ2-2; a weak D match, TRBD1 (6 bases). V lost 4 bases to trimming and J lost 6 bases, with 16 bases between them. Germline loops: CDR1 SGHDT, CDR2 YYEEEE. CDR3 length equals 15 residues. CDR3 amino acids: CASSLVGAQAGELFF. CDR3 DNA: TGTGCCAGCAGCCTCGTGGGGGCACAAGCCGGGGAGCTGTTTTTT.

The chain employs TRBV7-3 and TRBJ1-5, with D possibly matching TRBD1 (5 bases). The germline CDR1 and CDR2 sequences are SGHTA and FQGTGA. V gave up 1 base and J gave up 4 bases, with 11 bases separating them. This CDR3 has 15 residues. The CDR3 region has the DNA TGTGCCAGCAGCTTAATGGGGGGGGTAAATCAGCCCCAGCATTTT. It encodes CASSLMGGVNQPQHF.

The rearrangement joins TRBV6-5 to TRBJ1-4; weak D call: TRBD1 (5 bases). Germline CDR1 and CDR2: MNHEY and SVGAGI. The V gene lost 2 bases and the J gene lost 6 bases, with 13 bases spanning the gap. The CDR3 sequence is 15 residues long. The CDR3 nucleotides read TGTGCCAGCAGTTACGATTCTGGGGCCGATGAAAAACTGTTTTTT. The encoded protein is CASSYDSGADEKLFF.

This clonotype was seen at least ten times. This rearrangement joins TRBV21-1 to TRBJ2-3; TRBD1 reflects the table's D call only, with no check against the DNA. TRBV21-1 constitutes a pseudogene. This CDR3 comprises 16 residues. The CDR3, as DNA: TGTGCCAGCAGCATCGAAAAGGGGTCTAGCACAGATACGCAGTATTTT. Its protein is CASSIEKGSSTDTQYF.

At least ten counts were recorded for this clonotype. The genes are TRBV12-3 or TRBV12-4 and TRBJ2-2; perhaps TRBD1 as D (5 bases). CDR3 length: 15 amino acids. V gave up 3 bases and J gave up 7 bases, with 15 bases separating them. DNA for the CDR3: TGTGCCAGCAGTTTCTGGGGCAGAGATTACGGGGAGCTGTTTTTT. Its translation is CASSFWGRDYGELFF.

This clonotype has ten or more counts. The chain couples TRBV29-1 to TRBJ1-4, with D perhaps TRBD1 (5 bases). This CDR3 comprises 13 residues. Germline V gene data show CDR1 as SQVTM and CDR2 as ANQGSEA. V lost 6 bases to trimming and J lost 7 bases, with 15 bases between them. The CDR3 sequence: CSVAWAGSEKLFF. CDR3 coding DNA: TGCAGCGTCGCATGGGCAGGGAGTGAAAAACTGTTTTTT.

The CDR3 DNA follows: TGCAGCGTTGGAGGTGACATGAACACTGAAGCTTTCTTT. This gives the protein CSVGGDMNTEAFF. V gene TRBV29-1 combines with J gene TRBJ1-1; D not resolved. The CDR3 totals 13 residues. With 4 bases removed from V and 0 bases from J, the gap between germline ends came to 9 bases. The germline CDR1 and CDR2 sequences are SQVTM and ANQGSEA.

This clonotype came up a few times. The chain links TRBV20-1 to TRBJ1-5, with D possibly TRBD1 on 6 matching bases. With 3 bases removed from V and 4 bases from J, the gap between germline ends came to 13 bases. The germline V gene encodes CDR1 DFQATT and CDR2 SNEGSKA (reference sequence). The CDR3 sequence is 14 residues long. CDR3: CSASHGQKNQPQHF. DNA of the CDR3: TGCAGTGCTAGTCATGGACAGAAGAATCAGCCCCAGCATTTT.

The chain uses TRBV28 and TRBJ2-3; D may be TRBD2 (5 bases). The germline gives CDR1 MDHEN, CDR2 SYDVKM. The CDR3 loop spans 16 amino acids. Trimming pared 5 bases from V and 0 bases from J, leaving 15 bases between. CDR3 coding DNA: TGTGCCAGCAGTCCGGGAAGCGGAGCTAGCACAGATACGCAGTATTTT. It translates to CASSPGSGASTDTQYF.

In regard to this clonotype: The junction departs from the called germline gene at one end, perhaps through a read error. The chain is built from TRBV12-3 or TRBV12-4 and TRBJ1-1, with D possibly matching TRBD1 (6 bases). The CDR3 runs to 13 residues. The CDR3 spells CASSLGGGGEAFF. The CDR3, as DNA: TGTGCCAGCAGTTTGGGGGGCGGGGGTGAAGCCTTCTTT.

The chain has TRBV5-1 and TRBJ2-7; D may be TRBD2 (7 bases). V was pared by 0 bases and J by 8 bases, with 12 bases between. In germline, CDR1 is SGHRS, CDR2 YFSETQ. The CDR3 length is 13 residues. CDR3 sequence reads: CASSLAGGSQQYF. In nucleotides, the CDR3 is TGCGCCAGCAGCTTGGCGGGGGGCTCCCAGCAGTACTTC. Together with reference TRBV5-1 and TRBJ2-7, the CDR3 gives the full variable domain: KAGVTQTPRYLIKTRGQQVTLSCSPISGHRSVSWYQQTPGQGLQFLFEYFSETQRNKGNFPGRFSGRQFSNSRSEMNVSTLELGDSALYLCASSLAGGSQQYFGPGTRLTVT.

Comments on this clonotype: A clone one base away is much larger, so this may be a read error. This rearrangement joins TRBV6-1 to TRBJ2-2; D gene unclear. V was trimmed by 8 bases and J by 7 bases, leaving 11 bases between them. The V gene's germline CDR1 is MNHNS and CDR2 SASEGT. The CDR3 is made up of 12 amino acids. CDR3 loop: CASHWVDGELFF. The CDR3 bases are TGTGCCAGCCACTGGGTGGACGGGGAGCTGTTTTTT.

This clonotype was seen ten or more times. The V and J genes are TRBV7-3 and TRBJ1-2; 9 nucleotides align to TRBD1. Trimming at V came to 5 bases and at J to 7 bases, leaving 5 bases not matched to a gene. Germline CDR1 is SGHTA and CDR2 is FQGTGA. This CDR3 has 13 residues. CDR3 amino acids: CASSRRDRAGYTF. CDR3 coding DNA: TGTGCCAGCAGCCGCCGGGACAGGGCTGGCTACACCTTC.

This clonotype was seen more than once but under ten times. This chain joins TRBV7-2 and TRBJ2-1; 7 nucleotides line up with TRBD2. Trimming removed 5 bases from V and 7 bases from J; junction bases left unmatched: 11. There are 15 residues in the CDR3. Germline lookup yields CDR1 SGHTA and CDR2 FQGNSA. The CDR3 spells CASSGRAGVGNEQFF. Here the CDR3 DNA reads TGTGCCAGCAGCGGTCGGGCGGGGGTGGGGAATGAGCAGTTCTTC.

DNA for the CDR3: TGTGCCAGCAGCCACTCGACAGGGGTCTACAATGAGCAGTTCTTC. Translating it yields CASSHSTGVYNEQFF. This chain links TRBV6-2 or TRBV6-3 with TRBJ2-1, with 8 bases lining up with TRBD1. The CDR3 covers 15 residues. Germline CDR1 is MNHEY and CDR2 is SVGEGT. The trim removed 6 bases at V and 3 bases at J, leaving 7 bases unmatched.

The genes are TRBV27 and TRBJ2-3; 7 nucleotides align to TRBD1. The CDR3 extends over 15 amino acids. With 5 bases clipped from V and 4 bases from J, the junction kept 9 bases outside the gene matches. CDR1 and CDR2 (germline): MNHEY, SMNVEV (reference sequence). The CDR3 coding sequence is TGTGCCAGCAGTGACAGGGCGGTTTCACCAGATACGCAGTATTTT. The encoded protein is CASSDRAVSPDTQYF.

V usage is TRBV7-9 and J usage is TRBJ2-7; the match to TRBD2 covers 9 bases. Trimming cost V 4 bases and J 5 bases; bases outside gene matches: 6. The CDR3 has 14 residues. Per the germline V gene, CDR1 is SEHNR and CDR2 is FQNEAQ (reference sequence). The CDR3 sequence: CASSSGLAIDEQYF. DNA for the CDR3: TGTGCCAGCAGCTCGGGACTAGCCATCGACGAGCAGTACTTC. Drawing the rest from reference TRBV7-9 and TRBJ2-7, the complete variable domain is DTGVSQNPRHKITKRGQNVTFRCDPISEHNRLYWYRQTLGQGPEFLTYFQNEAQLEKSRLLSDRFSAERPKGSFSTLEIQRTEQGDSAMYLCASSSGLAIDEQYFGPGTRLTVT.

This clonotype was recorded many times. The chain employs TRBV5-6 and TRBJ2-1, with D possibly matching TRBD2 (5 bases). V was shortened by 0 bases and J by 5 bases, with 15 bases between the two germline ends. Per germline, CDR1 SGHDT and CDR2 YYEEEE. This CDR3 contains 16 residues. The CDR3 DNA reads TGTGCCAGCAGCTTGGGATCTGCGGGCAATAACAATGAGCAGTTCTTC. Protein: CASSLGSAGNNNEQFF.

At least ten counts were recorded for this clonotype. The CDR3 nucleotides are TGTGCCAGTAGTATAGGCCTAGCGGCCACCGGGGAGCTGTTTTTT. Its translation: CASSIGLAATGELFF. The rearrangement uses TRBV19 and TRBJ2-2, with TRBD2 matching 7 bases. Germline values: CDR1 LNHDA, CDR2 SQIVND (reference sequence). J was trimmed by 4 bases and V by 1 base; bases with no gene match: 3. The CDR3 is made up of 15 amino acids.

Ten or more counts support this clonotype. The genes are TRBV6-2 or TRBV6-3 and TRBJ2-2, with no clear D. Trimming shortened V by 5 bases and J by 5 bases, and 6 bases separated the two germline ends. This CDR3 contains 12 residues. CDR1 and CDR2 (germline): MNHEY, SVGEGT. The CDR3 DNA reads TGTGCCAGCAGTACGACAACCGGGGAGCTGTTTTTT. Protein product: CASSTTTGELFF.

The chain has TRBV28 and TRBJ2-1, with 12 bases aligning to TRBD1. The V and J ends lost 2 bases and 10 bases, in that order; junction bases with no gene match: 9. Germline CDR1 and CDR2: MDHEN and SYDVKM. There are 16 residues in the CDR3. The CDR3: CASSLGGDRGRREQFF. The CDR3 bases are TGTGCCAGCAGTTTAGGAGGGGACAGGGGGCGAAGAGAGCAGTTCTTC.

This rearrangement joins TRBV6-2 or TRBV6-3 to TRBJ2-7, with a possible D match to TRBD2 (5 bases). This CDR3 has 14 residues. V lost 7 bases, J lost 6 bases, and 19 bases lay in between. Germline-derived CDR1 and CDR2 are MNHEY and SVGEGT. CDR3 bases: TGTGCCAGCACCCTGCCTTCCCGGGGAGTCGAGCAGTACTTC. This encodes CASTLPSRGVEQYF.

This clonotype was counted at least ten times. The rearrangement links TRBV13 to TRBJ2-1, with D hard to call. Trimming took off 4 bases at V and 10 bases at J, with 8 bases between the two ends. Germline V gene lookup returns CDR1 PRHDT and CDR2 FYEKMQ (reference sequence). The CDR3 is 11 residues long. The CDR3 here is CASSSRLEQFF. CDR3 nucleotide sequence: TGTGCCAGCAGCTCGCGGTTGGAGCAGTTCTTC.